This passage covers 25 T cell receptor beta chains from one sample sequenced in a study of preoperative IRX-2 immunotherapy in early breast cancer (dated by TCRdb to between 2017 and 2020). Library prep was done by the immunoSEQ multiplex PCR assay. The table comes from immuneACCESS by way of TCRdb, which keeps in-frame sequences with V and J called. Part of the clones is missing from these tables; in studies checked, under half for an unresolved V gene and the rest for unknown reasons. Counted in this sample were roughly 26,000 clones; roughly 90% of them appeared once. The ten largest make up 25% to 35% of the sample. The intended sense of this specimen's treatment or condition label: preoperative locoregional IRX-2 cytokine immunotherapy. Sequencing was performed on tumor tissue, taken after IRX-2 immunotherapy. These receptor sequences come from a human donor with breast cancer.

The V gene is TRBV5-6, the J gene TRBJ2-2; the D gene is possibly TRBD1 (6 bases). Germline CDR1 SGHDT, CDR2 YYEEEE. Between the trimmed V and J ends, which lost 0 bases and 2 bases, there was a span of 14 bases. This CDR3 has 17 amino acids. The CDR3 sequence is CASSLVYAGANTGELFF. The CDR3 DNA reads TGTGCCAGCAGCTTGGTATATGCAGGGGCTAACACCGGGGAGCTGTTTTTT.

The J gene is TRBJ1-2, the V gene TRBV5-4; unclear D gene. The CDR3 has 11 residues. Germline CDR1 and CDR2: SGHNT and YYREEE (reference sequence). V was pared by 6 bases and J by 8 bases, with 11 bases between. The CDR3, as DNA: TGTGCCAGCAACGGGGTTTCGGGCTACACCTTC. Translation: CASNGVSGYTF.

CDR3 sequence reads: CASSIDRMGTEAFF. The CDR3 nucleotides are TGTGCCAGCAGTATTGACAGAATGGGAACTGAAGCTTTCTTT. The chain carries TRBV2 and TRBJ1-1, with D perhaps TRBD1 (5 bases). Germline V CDR1 and CDR2: SNHLY, FYNNEI. The CDR3 has 14 residues. With 5 bases removed from V and 5 bases from J, the gap between germline ends came to 15 bases.

The V and J genes are TRBV7-3 and TRBJ1-5; D uncertain. CDR3 length equals 14 residues. Germline V gene data show CDR1 as SGHTA and CDR2 as FQGTGA. With 7 bases removed from V and 7 bases from J, the gap between germline ends came to 17 bases. The CDR3 nucleotides are TGTGCCAGCACTATGTTCTCCGTTGGGCAGCCCCAGCATTTT. Translated, it gives CASTMFSVGQPQHF.

The genes are TRBV7-8 and TRBJ2-3, with 8 bases aligning to TRBD2. V lost 1 base, J lost 0 bases, and 9 bases stayed unmatched. CDR1 and CDR2 from the germline V gene are SGHVS and FQNEAQ. The CDR3 totals 18 residues. For the CDR3, the DNA is TGTGCCAGCAGCTTAGGTTACGGCGGGGGGACTAGCACAGATACGCAGTATTTT. It codes for CASSLGYGGGTSTDTQYF. The full variable domain, completed using reference TRBV7-8 and TRBJ2-3, is GAGVSQSPRYKVAKRGQDVALRCDPISGHVSLFWYQQALGQGPEFLTYFQNEAQLDKSGLPSDRFFAERPEGSVSTLKIQRTQQEDSAVYLCASSLGYGGGTSTDTQYFGPGTRLTVL.

This sequence joins TRBV11-3 and TRBJ2-1; perhaps D is TRBD1 or TRBD2 (5 bases each). This CDR3 spans 12 amino acids. V lost 5 bases to trimming and J lost 6 bases, with 8 bases between them. Germline lookup yields CDR1 SGHNT and CDR2 YENEEA. The CDR3 sequence: CASSRDLNEQFF. The DNA for the CDR3 is TGTGCCAGCAGCCGGGACCTCAATGAGCAGTTCTTC.

This clone was seen only once. This chain uses TRBV2 with TRBJ1-2; TRBD1 is a possible D gene (6 bases). The length of the CDR3 is 14 residues. Germline CDR1 and CDR2: SNHLY and FYNNEI. Trimming stripped 6 bases from V and 0 bases from J, with 11 bases between. The CDR3 loop reads CASREDSANYGYTF. For the CDR3, the DNA is TGTGCCAGCAGGGAGGACAGTGCTAACTATGGCTACACCTTC.

The chain has TRBV2 and TRBJ2-2, with 7 bases that match TRBD1. The CDR3 loop spans 15 amino acids. V shed 7 bases and J 0 bases; nucleotides not matched to a gene: 5. From germline, CDR1 is SNHLY and CDR2 FYNNEI. The CDR3 protein is CASKGARTNTGELFF. The CDR3 nucleotides are TGTGCCAGCAAGGGGGCTAGGACGAACACCGGGGAGCTGTTTTTT.

This clone was counted a few times. V gene TRBV7-9 combines with J gene TRBJ2-3; no clear D gene. This CDR3 contains 15 residues. Germline V gene sequence: CDR1 SEHNR, CDR2 FQNEAQ (reference sequence). Trimming took off 1 base at V and 2 bases at J, with 10 bases between the two ends. As DNA, the CDR3 is TGTGCCAGCAGCTTAGGCCAATCCTTCACAGATACGCAGTATTTT. It encodes CASSLGQSFTDTQYF.

The V call is TRBV9, the J call TRBJ2-1; 16 bases map to TRBD2. The V segment lost 3 bases and the J segment 4 bases; nucleotides outside the gene matches: 10. This CDR3 region has 19 residues. Germline CDR1 is SGDLS and CDR2 is YYNGEE. CDR3 DNA: TGTGCCAGCAGCGCGACCGGGACTAGCGGGGGGGCCTTGTACAATGAGCAGTTCTTC. Translating gives CASSATGTSGGALYNEQFF.

The chain couples TRBV9 to TRBJ1-2; D is unresolved. CDR1 is SGDLS and CDR2 is YYNGEE in the germline V gene. The ends were cut back, 0 bases at V and 4 bases at J, with 13 bases in the middle. The CDR3 has 15 amino acids. The CDR3 bases are TGTGCCAGCAGCGTAGATTGGAGGAGTGGCTATGGCTACACCTTC. It specifies CASSVDWRSGYGYTF.

V and J are TRBV30 and TRBJ1-5; D gene ambiguous. The CDR3 length is 13 residues. Trimming cost V 2 bases and J 3 bases, with 8 bases left between them. The germline V gene has CDR1 GTSNPN and CDR2 SVGIG (reference sequence). This CDR3 reads CAWSRRNNQPQHF. The CDR3 bases are TGTGCCTGGAGTCGGCGGAACAATCAGCCCCAGCATTTT.

The rearrangement joins TRBV18 to TRBJ1-1, with D unresolved. The germline V and J ends were trimmed by 6 bases and 2 bases, with 7 bases remaining between them. Germline CDR1 KGHSH, CDR2 LQKENI. This CDR3 has 12 residues. CDR3 region: CASSRDNTEAFF. DNA of the CDR3: TGTGCCAGCTCTAGAGACAACACTGAAGCTTTCTTT.

This chain links TRBV18 with TRBJ2-7, with D perhaps TRBD2 (5 bases). From germline, CDR1 is KGHSH and CDR2 LQKENI. The V gene lost 0 bases and the J gene lost 6 bases, with 12 bases spanning the gap. This CDR3 contains 14 residues. CDR3 residues: CASSPPGSGGEQYV. The CDR3, as DNA: TGTGCCAGCTCACCACCCGGGTCAGGAGGCGAGCAGTACGTC.

V usage is TRBV7-9 and J usage is TRBJ1-2, with 8 bases lining up with TRBD1. Germline lookup yields CDR1 SEHNR and CDR2 FQNEAQ (reference sequence). Trimming cost V 1 base and J 0 bases; bases outside gene matches: 4. CDR3 length: 16 amino acids. This chain's CDR3 is CASSLDRGFANYGYTF. The CDR3 bases are TGTGCCAGCAGCTTAGACAGGGGGTTCGCTAACTATGGCTACACCTTC.

This clone showed up just once. V gene TRBV2 combines with J gene TRBJ1-2, with D maybe TRBD1 (5 bases). The CDR3 runs 15 residues. Deletions cut 4 bases from V and 3 bases from J, with 15 bases between. Germline assignment: CDR1 SNHLY and CDR2 FYNNEI. The CDR3: CASSGVGTGYYGYTF. The CDR3 DNA is TGTGCCAGCAGTGGGGTGGGTACAGGATACTATGGCTACACCTTC.

V is TRBV5-1 and J is TRBJ2-5; perhaps TRBD2 as D (7 bases). V shed 1 base and J shed 5 bases, with 15 bases lying between them. CDR3 length: 15 amino acids. Per germline, CDR1 SGHRS and CDR2 YFSETQ. The CDR3 protein is CASSLNEGGQETQYF. The CDR3 bases are TGCGCCAGCAGCTTGAACGAGGGGGGGCAGGAGACCCAGTACTTC.

The J gene is TRBJ2-7, the V gene TRBV6-5; perhaps TRBD2 as D (6 bases). Germline V gives CDR1 MNHEY, CDR2 SVGAGI. V lost 5 bases to trimming and J lost 0 bases, with 14 bases between them. The CDR3 contains 15 residues. As DNA, the CDR3 is TGTGCCAGCAGTCCGTCCGGAGGGGTCTCCTACGAGCAGTACTTC. It yields the protein CASSPSGGVSYEQYF.

This sequence joins TRBV9 and TRBJ1-4, with a possible D match to TRBD1 (5 bases). The germline V gene has CDR1 SGDLS and CDR2 YYNGEE. The CDR3 is 16 amino acids. V was pared by 2 bases and J by 2 bases, with 13 bases between. The CDR3 loop is CASSVRALETNEKLFF. DNA of the CDR3: TGTGCCAGCAGCGTCAGGGCTTTGGAGACTAATGAAAAACTGTTTTTT.

Here the CDR3 DNA reads TGCGCCAGCAGCGGAGGGGCCACCTCTGGAAACACCATATATTTT. This translates into CASSGGATSGNTIYF. The J gene is TRBJ1-3, the V gene TRBV5-1, with D possibly matching TRBD1 (5 bases). The CDR3 runs 15 residues. Trimming stripped 4 bases from V and 0 bases from J, with 11 bases between. Germline CDR1 reads SGHRS; CDR2 reads YFSETQ.

The chain carries TRBV10-3 and TRBJ1-5, with 9 bases fitting TRBD1. CDR3 size: 17 residues. After removal of 3 bases from V and 5 bases from J, the junction contained 11 bases not matched to a gene. CDR1 and CDR2 from the germline V gene are ENHRY and SYGVKD. The chain's CDR3 is CAISDPKQGAGDQPQHF. The CDR3 bases are TGTGCCATCAGTGATCCGAAACAGGGGGCGGGGGATCAGCCCCAGCATTTT.

The V and J genes are TRBV5-1 and TRBJ2-1; D unresolved. The germline CDR1 and CDR2 sequences are SGHRS and YFSETQ. This CDR3 comprises 16 residues. V was pared by 4 bases and J by 1 base, with 15 bases between. In DNA form, the CDR3 reads TGCGCCAGCAGCGGGCCGACGGAGTCATCCTACAATGAGCAGTTCTTC. Translating gives CASSGPTESSYNEQFF.

The chain recombines TRBV10-3 with TRBJ2-1; the match to TRBD2 covers 14 bases. The CDR3 is 16 residues long. The germline V gene encodes CDR1 ENHRY and CDR2 SYGVKD. J gave up 7 bases and V 5 bases, and 7 bases lay outside the gene matches. The chain's CDR3 is CAISQGLAGGSNEQFF. DNA for the CDR3: TGTGCCATCAGTCAAGGACTAGCGGGGGGTTCAAATGAGCAGTTCTTC.

V is TRBV7-2 and J is TRBJ2-3; 13 nucleotides match TRBD2. This CDR3 has 17 residues. V lost 4 bases and J lost 0; bases outside the gene matches: 4. CDR1 SGHTA and CDR2 FQGNSA come from the germline V gene. The DNA for the CDR3 is TGTGCCAGCAGCTCGGGACTAGCGGGGTCTAGCACAGATACGCAGTATTTT. It yields the protein CASSSGLAGSSTDTQYF.

The chain joins TRBV5-1 to TRBJ2-2; D perhaps matches TRBD2 (5 bases). CDR1 and CDR2 from the germline V gene are SGHRS and YFSETQ. The CDR3 loop spans 16 amino acids. The V end lost 4 bases, the J end lost 2 bases, and 15 bases lay between the germline ends. The CDR3 nucleotides are TGCGCCAGCAGCCGGAGGTCTACCGCCAACACCGGGGAGCTGTTTTTT. Protein sequence: CASSRRSTANTGELFF.